This entry concerns a single T cell receptor (beta chain). The sample belongs to a study of radiation and T cells in renal cell carcinoma. CDR1 SNHLY and CDR2 FYNNEI come from the germline V gene. The CDR3 length is 13 residues. V was clipped by 1 base and J by 6 bases, with 9 bases between them. Data came from immunoSEQ multiplex PCR; TCRdb stores just in-frame clones and leaves some out. The sample records around 120,000 clones, more than 80% being singletons. Time point: blood 2 weeks post-SBRT. Noted treatment: 15 Gy SBRT to primary tumor, nephrectomy 4 weeks later. The sample consisted of blood, taken from a patient whose treatment included radiotherapy and nephrectomy. This clonotype was obtained from an older woman with renal cell carcinoma. The chain uses TRBV2 and TRBJ1-2; D call uncertain. In nucleotides, the CDR3 is TGTGCCAGCAGTGAAGGGCTGGCAGATGGCTACACCTTC. The encoded protein is CASSEGLADGYTF.